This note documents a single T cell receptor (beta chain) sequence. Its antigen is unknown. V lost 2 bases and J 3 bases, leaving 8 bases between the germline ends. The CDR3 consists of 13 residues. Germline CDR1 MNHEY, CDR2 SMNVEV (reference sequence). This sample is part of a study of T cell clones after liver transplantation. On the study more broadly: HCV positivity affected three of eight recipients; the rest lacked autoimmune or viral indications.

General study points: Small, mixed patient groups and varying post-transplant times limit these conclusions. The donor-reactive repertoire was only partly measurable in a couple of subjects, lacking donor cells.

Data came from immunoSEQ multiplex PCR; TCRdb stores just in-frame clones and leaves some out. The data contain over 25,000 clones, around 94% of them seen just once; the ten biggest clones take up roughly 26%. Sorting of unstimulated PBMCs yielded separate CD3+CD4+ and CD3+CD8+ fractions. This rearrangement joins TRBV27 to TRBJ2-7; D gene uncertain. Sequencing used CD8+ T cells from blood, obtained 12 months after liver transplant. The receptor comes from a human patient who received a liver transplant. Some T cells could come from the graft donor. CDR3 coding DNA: TGTGCCAGCAGTTTAAGTATCTACTACGAGCAGTACTTC. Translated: CASSLSIYYEQYF.